The 29 T cell receptor beta chains presented below share a single source sample, sequenced in a study of siplizumab effects on memory and regulatory T cells. Some clones are missing from TCRdb's copy, which holds only in-frame ones; the method was immunoSEQ multiplex PCR. The sample lists 70,000 to 95,000 clones; 85% to 90% were seen once. The material sequenced was CD4+ T cells sorted from blood. Every receptor here comes from a human donor in good health.

The chain combines TRBV19 with TRBJ1-4; perhaps TRBD1 as D (5 bases). This CDR3 has 16 residues. Between the trimmed V and J ends, which lost 5 bases and 7 bases, there was a span of 20 bases. CDR1 and CDR2 (germline): LNHDA, SQIVND (reference sequence). The DNA of the CDR3 is TGTGCCAGTAGTCGACATCCGGGACTAACTCTTGAAAAACTGTTTTTT. Its translation is CASSRHPGLTLEKLFF.

In DNA form, the CDR3 reads TGTGCCAGTAGTATCGCTAGCGGGACCCAAACGCAGTATTTT. Translation gives CASSIASGTQTQYF. The J gene is TRBJ2-3, the V gene TRBV19; TRBD2 aligns across 9 bases. J was trimmed by 9 bases and V by 3 bases; bases with no gene match: 7. Germline lookup yields CDR1 LNHDA and CDR2 SQIVND (reference sequence). This CDR3 comprises 14 residues.

The V call is TRBV25-1, the J call TRBJ2-2; D ambiguous. Germline V gene lookup returns CDR1 MGHDK and CDR2 SYGVNS. V lost 2 bases and J lost 4, with 5 bases in between. CDR3 size: 13 residues. The DNA for the CDR3 is TGTGCCAGCAGTGAAGGGCTCACCGGGGAGCTGTTTTTT. It encodes CASSEGLTGELFF. The whole variable domain, filled in from reference TRBV25-1 and TRBJ2-2, reads EADIYQTPRYLVIGTGKKITLECSQTMGHDKMYWYQQDPGMELHLIHYSYGVNSTEKGDLSSESTVSRIRTEHFPLTLESARPSHTSQYLCASSEGLTGELFFGEGSRLTVL.

This chain joins TRBV11-2 and TRBJ2-5; 15 bases align to TRBD2. From germline, CDR1 is SGHAT and CDR2 FQNNGV. The trim removed 5 bases at V and 4 bases at J, leaving 8 bases unmatched. This CDR3 has 17 residues. This chain's CDR3 is CASSIRRGLAGGETQYF. In nucleotides, the CDR3 is TGTGCCAGCAGCATCCGGCGGGGACTAGCGGGAGGAGAGACCCAGTACTTC.

This chain links TRBV6-1 with TRBJ1-1; a possible D gene is TRBD1 (6 bases). The V gene's germline CDR1 is MNHNS and CDR2 SASEGT. V was trimmed by 2 bases and J by 3 bases, leaving 7 bases between them. The CDR3 sequence is 13 residues long. The CDR3 coding sequence is TGTGCCAGCAGTGAACCAGGGGACACTGAAGCTTTCTTT. Protein product: CASSEPGDTEAFF.

The chain links TRBV6-5 to TRBJ1-1, with D unresolved. The germline gives CDR1 MNHEY, CDR2 SVGAGI. This CDR3 region has 14 residues. Trimming took off 2 bases at V and 1 base at J, with 8 bases between the two ends. DNA of the CDR3: TGTGCCAGCAGTTACCGGGGAGCGAACACTGAAGCTTTCTTT. Translation gives CASSYRGANTEAFF.

This sequence joins TRBV9 and TRBJ2-7, with TRBD1 as a possible D gene (6 bases). The CDR3 has 15 residues. The germline gives CDR1 SGDLS, CDR2 YYNGEE. V gave up 3 bases and J gave up 3 bases, with 16 bases separating them. CDR3 region: CASSEGEKAGYEQYF. In DNA, the CDR3 is TGTGCCAGCAGCGAGGGGGAGAAGGCCGGCTACGAGCAGTACTTC. The whole variable domain, remainder taken from reference TRBV9 and TRBJ2-7, is DSGVTQTPKHLITATGQRVTLRCSPRSGDLSVYWYQQSLDQGLQFLIQYYNGEERAKGNILERFSAQQFPDLHSELNLSSLELGDSALYFCASSEGEKAGYEQYFGPGTRLTVT.

The chain is built from TRBV7-2 and TRBJ2-1, with 11 positions matching TRBD2. CDR1 is SGHTA and CDR2 is FQGNSA in the germline V gene. This CDR3 has 15 amino acids. V dropped 5 bases and J dropped 8; count of bases not matched to a gene: 8. Here the CDR3 reads CASSPSGRFDYEQFF. CDR3 nucleotides: TGTGCCAGCAGCCCTAGCGGGAGGTTTGACTATGAGCAGTTCTTC.

The chain is built from TRBV10-3 and TRBJ1-1; D gene ambiguous. Germline V gene lookup returns CDR1 ENHRY and CDR2 SYGVKD. The CDR3 runs 14 residues. Trimming took off 0 bases at V and 4 bases at J, with 9 bases between the two ends. The CDR3 DNA reads as TGTGCCATCAGTGAGTCGGGGTTTGGCACTGAAGCTTTCTTT. Protein: CAISESGFGTEAFF.

The count of this clone is one. The rearrangement uses TRBV6-5 and TRBJ2-1, with TRBD2 matching 8 bases. V shed 7 bases and J 4 bases; nucleotides not matched to a gene: 6. The CDR3 extends over 14 amino acids. Germline CDR1 is MNHEY and CDR2 is SVGAGI. In DNA form, the CDR3 reads TGTGCCAGCACCAAAGCGGGAGCTTACAATGAGCAGTTCTTC. This gives the protein CASTKAGAYNEQFF.

This sequence joins TRBV9 and TRBJ2-7, with a weak D call TRBD2 (5 bases). The V gene's germline CDR1 is SGDLS and CDR2 YYNGEE. The V gene lost 0 bases and the J gene lost 3 bases, with 7 bases spanning the gap. This CDR3 has 13 amino acids. CDR3 region: CASSVGLRYEQYF. CDR3 sequence (DNA): TGTGCCAGCAGCGTAGGACTACGCTACGAGCAGTACTTC.

The rearrangement uses TRBV5-8 and TRBJ1-4; D call uncertain. V lost 0 bases and J 7 bases, leaving 13 bases between the germline ends. Germline-derived CDR1 and CDR2 are SGHTS and YDEGEE. The CDR3 sequence is 15 residues long. The CDR3 region is CASSLGGSYGEKLFF. The CDR3 nucleotides read TGTGCCAGCAGCTTGGGAGGGTCCTATGGTGAAAAACTGTTTTTT. Complete variable domain (other parts from reference TRBV5-8 and TRBJ1-4): EAGVTQSPTHLIKTRGQQATLRCSPISGHTSVYWYQQALGLGLQFLLWYDEGEERNRGNFPPRFSGRQFPNYSSELNVNALELEDSALYLCASSLGGSYGEKLFFGSGTQLSVL.

The sample holds one count of this clone. This chain links TRBV19 with TRBJ2-3; D assignment may be TRBD1 or TRBD2 (5 bases each). The germline V gene encodes CDR1 LNHDA and CDR2 SQIVND (reference sequence). This CDR3 has 14 amino acids. Between the trimmed V and J ends, which lost 4 bases and 0 bases, there was a span of 8 bases. The CDR3 spells CASSKRDSTDTQYF. CDR3 bases: TGTGCCAGTAGTAAAAGGGACAGCACAGATACGCAGTATTTT.

The chain links TRBV5-4 to TRBJ1-3, with TRBD1 matching 9 bases. V was pared by 4 bases and J by 0 bases, with 8 bases of the junction left unmatched. The CDR3 is made up of 17 amino acids. The V gene's germline CDR1 is SGHNT and CDR2 YYREEE (reference sequence). The CDR3 region is CASSPTGGRASGNTIYF. The CDR3 coding sequence is TGTGCCAGCAGCCCGACAGGGGGACGAGCCTCTGGAAACACCATATATTTT. Complete variable domain (other parts from reference TRBV5-4 and TRBJ1-3): ETGVTQSPTHLIKTRGQQVTLRCSSQSGHNTVSWYQQALGQGPQFIFQYYREEENGRGNFPPRFSGLQFPNYSSELNVNALELDDSALYLCASSPTGGRASGNTIYFGEGSWLTVV.

V is TRBV5-8 and J is TRBJ2-3, with a weak D call TRBD1 (6 bases). Looked up from germline, CDR1 is SGHTS and CDR2 is YDEGEE. V was shortened by 5 bases and J by 2 bases, with 9 bases between the two germline ends. This CDR3 has 13 residues. CDR3 bases: TGTGCCAGCAGGGACAGTCCCACAGATACGCAGTATTTT. Protein: CASRDSPTDTQYF.

The chain links TRBV2 to TRBJ2-7, with D maybe TRBD2 (5 bases). With 7 bases removed from V and 2 bases from J, the gap between germline ends came to 9 bases. CDR1 and CDR2 from the germline V gene are SNHLY and FYNNEI. This CDR3 is 12 amino acids long. CDR3 bases: TGTGCCAGCACGGGATTCCCCTACGAGCAGTACTTC. Translating gives CASTGFPYEQYF.

In DNA, the CDR3 is TGTGCCTGGGGGGGGACAGGCGCCGAGACCCAGTACTTC. Translated: CAWGGTGAETQYF. The chain recombines TRBV30 with TRBJ2-5; TRBD1 agrees at 8 bases. Germline V gives CDR1 GTSNPN, CDR2 SVGIG (reference sequence). V shed 5 bases, J shed 5 bases, and the junction held 7 bases outside the gene matches. The CDR3 is 13 residues long.

The gene calls are TRBV5-1 and TRBJ2-2, with D unclear. CDR1 and CDR2 from the germline V gene are SGHRS and YFSETQ. The V end lost 0 bases, the J end lost 8 bases, and 14 bases lay between the germline ends. CDR3 size: 15 residues. The CDR3 DNA is TGCGCCAGCAGCTTGGCAGGACGGGCCTCAGGGGAGCTGTTTTTT. Amino acids: CASSLAGRASGELFF.

V usage is TRBV5-6 and J usage is TRBJ1-1; perhaps TRBD1 as D (5 bases). Trimming removed 0 bases at V and 4 bases at J, with 13 bases between. Germline loops: CDR1 SGHDT, CDR2 YYEEEE. The CDR3 consists of 15 residues. The CDR3 reads CASSLEGGGVTEAFF. Written as DNA, the CDR3 is TGTGCCAGCAGCTTGGAAGGCGGGGGAGTCACTGAAGCTTTCTTT.

This sequence joins TRBV18 and TRBJ1-5; D is unclear. The CDR3 runs to 18 residues. Between the trimmed V and J ends, which lost 6 bases and 0 bases, there was a span of 21 bases. Per germline, CDR1 KGHSH and CDR2 LQKENI. CDR3 region: CASSHSAGRQYSNQPQHF. The CDR3, as DNA: TGTGCCAGCTCTCACTCCGCGGGCCGACAATATAGCAATCAGCCCCAGCATTTT.

This chain uses TRBV7-9 with TRBJ2-7; 8 bases map to TRBD2. V shed 5 bases, J shed 5 bases, and the junction held 8 bases outside the gene matches. CDR1 SEHNR and CDR2 FQNEAQ come from the germline V gene (reference sequence). The CDR3 runs to 14 residues. The CDR3 region has the DNA TGTGCCAGCAGCCTTACTAGCGGCTGGGACGAGCAGTACTTC. Amino acid sequence: CASSLTSGWDEQYF. The full variable domain, in which reference TRBV7-9 and TRBJ2-7 provide the parts outside the CDR3, is DTGVSQNPRHKITKRGQNVTFRCDPISEHNRLYWYRQTLGQGPEFLTYFQNEAQLEKSRLLSDRFSAERPKGSFSTLEIQRTEQGDSAMYLCASSLTSGWDEQYFGPGTRLTVT.

The CDR3 sequence is CAWSVAGGHNQPQHF. CDR3 DNA: TGTGCCTGGAGTGTAGCAGGGGGCCACAATCAGCCCCAGCATTTT. V is TRBV30 and J is TRBJ1-5; 8 bases fit TRBD1. V shed 0 bases, J shed 3 bases, and the junction held 4 bases outside the gene matches. CDR3 length: 15 amino acids. Per the germline V gene, CDR1 is GTSNPN and CDR2 is SVGIG (reference sequence).

The genes are TRBV9 and TRBJ1-1, with D tentatively TRBD1 (5 bases). This CDR3 has 17 amino acids. Germline V CDR1 and CDR2: SGDLS, YYNGEE. V was clipped by 0 bases and J by 1 base, with 16 bases between them. This chain's CDR3 is CASSVAGGKGPNTEAFF. For the CDR3, the DNA is TGTGCCAGCAGCGTAGCTGGGGGGAAGGGGCCGAACACTGAAGCTTTCTTT.

The rearrangement uses TRBV7-9 and TRBJ2-5, with 12 nucleotides matching TRBD2. The CDR3 extends over 15 amino acids. Germline CDR1 SEHNR, CDR2 FQNEAQ (reference sequence). The J segment lost 5 bases and the V segment lost 5 bases, leaving 6 bases of the junction unmatched. The CDR3 sequence: CASSASGRAGETQYF. CDR3 DNA sequence: TGTGCCAGCAGCGCTAGCGGGAGGGCCGGGGAGACCCAGTACTTC.

The rearrangement joins TRBV30 to TRBJ1-3, with TRBD1 identical over 8 bases. V lost 3 bases and J lost 0; bases outside the gene matches: 4. Germline loops: CDR1 GTSNPN, CDR2 SVGIG (reference sequence). The length of the CDR3 is 15 residues. CDR3 coding DNA: TGTGCCTGGAGAAGGGACAGGCGCTCTGGAAACACCATATATTTT. This encodes CAWRRDRRSGNTIYF.

The chain joins TRBV7-9 to TRBJ2-1; 7 nucleotides match TRBD2. Trimming took 8 bases from V and 4 from J; bases not matched to a gene: 11. This CDR3 is 15 amino acids long. Germline V gene sequence: CDR1 SEHNR, CDR2 FQNEAQ (reference sequence). The CDR3 is CASGLQRGSYNEQFF. In DNA form, the CDR3 reads TGTGCCAGCGGCCTTCAGCGGGGCAGTTACAATGAGCAGTTCTTC.

The chain combines TRBV5-1 with TRBJ1-2; 8 nucleotides line up with TRBD1. Germline V gene sequence: CDR1 SGHRS, CDR2 YFSETQ. The J segment lost 6 bases and the V segment lost 9 bases, leaving 10 bases of the junction unmatched. CDR3 size: 13 residues. The CDR3 DNA reads as TGCGCCACCGCGGACAGGGTAGGGGATGGCTACACCTTC. It translates to CATADRVGDGYTF.

V and J are TRBV19 and TRBJ2-5; 10 bases map to TRBD2. The length of the CDR3 is 16 residues. The J segment lost 5 bases and the V segment lost 7 bases, leaving 13 bases of the junction unmatched. Germline V gives CDR1 LNHDA, CDR2 SQIVND (reference sequence). The CDR3 spells CASKISSGRTEETQYF. The CDR3 DNA reads as TGTGCCAGTAAGATAAGTAGCGGGAGGACGGAGGAGACCCAGTACTTC.

This clone came up once. DNA for the CDR3: TGTGCCAGCAGCTCCTCCAGGGAGGGGCGCAATCAGCCCCAGCATTTT. It encodes CASSSSREGRNQPQHF. The rearrangement uses TRBV28 and TRBJ1-5, with a weak D call TRBD1 (5 bases). The germline CDR1 and CDR2 sequences are MDHEN and SYDVKM. V was trimmed by 6 bases and J by 2 bases, leaving 17 bases between them. The CDR3 runs to 16 residues.